The rows below give T cell receptor beta chains drawn from one sample of a study of control samples from healthy donors and cancer patients. This table comes from immunoSEQ multiplex PCR, and its TCRdb copy is limited to in-frame clones, with some not included. Among roughly 98,000 clones, 82% were seen once, and the ten largest hold approximately 9.4%. The sample comprised blood. The origin of the receptors is a woman aged 60-75 years in good health. Each CDR3 is given with its conserved first and last residue.

TRBV6-5	TRBJ1-4	CASRPDLNEKLFF
TRBV2	TRBJ2-2	CASDRGGRSGELFF
TRBV6-5	TRBJ2-7	CASSPTGDNEQYF
TRBV3-1/TRBV3-2	TRBJ1-2	CASSQGGGQVYGYTF
TRBV29-1	TRBJ1-2	CSAVGHNYGYTF
TRBV5-4	TRBJ2-7	CASSFGSGGPSSYEQYF
TRBV27	TRBJ1-2	CASSLKQTYGYTF
TRBV7-9	TRBJ1-2	CASSRQGNGYTF
TRBV18	TRBJ1-1	CASSLQGKNTEAFF
TRBV20-1	TRBJ2-2	CSASLVTNTGELFF
TRBV4-2	TRBJ1-3	CASSHLDTRNTIYF
TRBV29-1	TRBJ2-1	CSVDRQALNEQFF
TRBV29-1	TRBJ1-1	CSVDRGNTEAFF